Detailed here is one T cell receptor beta chain. The sample comes from a study of shared clonotypes between healthy human individuals. Generated by immunoSEQ multiplex PCR, the TCRdb table keeps only in-frame clones and is missing some. The data show 2 million to 2.5 million clones, roughly 92% seen once. This CDR3 contains 13 residues. Trimming cost V 5 bases and J 4 bases, with 10 bases left between them. Germline V gene sequence: CDR1 MGHRA, CDR2 YSYEKL. The material sequenced was naive CD4+ T cells from PBMCs. Subset specified: CD45RA+ positively selected. The chain combines TRBV4-1 with TRBJ2-3; D unclear. This sequence originates from a man between 18 and 35 years old in good health. Some clones in this sample may be carry-over from other donors' samples. The CDR3 DNA sequence: TGCGCCAGCAGCTATAGAGGTCCAGATACGCAGTATTTT. Translating gives CASSYRGPDTQYF.